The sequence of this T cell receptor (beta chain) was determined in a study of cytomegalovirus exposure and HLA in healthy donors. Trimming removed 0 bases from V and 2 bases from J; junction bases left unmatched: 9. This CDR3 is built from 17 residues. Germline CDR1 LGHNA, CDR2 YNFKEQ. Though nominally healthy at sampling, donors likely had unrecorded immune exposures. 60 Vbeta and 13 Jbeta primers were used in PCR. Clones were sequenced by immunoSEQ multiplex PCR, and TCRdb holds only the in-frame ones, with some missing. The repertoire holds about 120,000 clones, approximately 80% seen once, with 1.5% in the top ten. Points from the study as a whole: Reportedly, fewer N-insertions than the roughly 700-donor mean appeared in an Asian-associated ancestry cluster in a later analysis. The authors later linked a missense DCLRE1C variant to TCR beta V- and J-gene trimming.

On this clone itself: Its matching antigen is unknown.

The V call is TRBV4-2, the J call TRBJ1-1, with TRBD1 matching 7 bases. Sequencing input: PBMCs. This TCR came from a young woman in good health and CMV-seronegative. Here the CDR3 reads CASSQERTRDRNTEAFF. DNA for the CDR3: TGTGCCAGCAGCCAAGAAAGAACCAGGGACAGAAACACTGAAGCTTTCTTT.